This T cell receptor beta chain was captured in a study of tissue T cells after allogeneic stem cell transplantation. Across the whole study: Graft-versus-host disease patients received grafts, several unmodified and three CD34-selected to deplete T cells. Viable blood and marrow gave sorted CD3+ T cells if numbers allowed. Study results and limitations: Across patients, clones rarely overlapped, yet motif clusters were shared tissue-specifically. Anatomically similar tissues had similar TCR repertoires within each patient.

This clone was seen a few times. As yet, its antigen is unknown. Sequencing used immunoSEQ multiplex PCR; TCRdb keeps in-frame clones, though not all of them. The sample holds under 50,000 clones; over 85% are singletons and the top ten take approximately 3.6%. The germline gives CDR1 MNHNY, CDR2 SVGAGI (reference sequence). The trim removed 4 bases at V and 5 bases at J, leaving 3 bases unmatched. This CDR3 spans 14 amino acids. The rearrangement joins TRBV6-6 to TRBJ2-7; TRBD2 aligns across 12 bases. The sequencing here drew on blood, taken before transplantation. The TCR originated in a woman aged 35-75 years who later had graft-versus-host disease after an allogeneic stem cell transplant. Here the CDR3 reads CASSSSGRVNEQYF. CDR3 nucleotide sequence: TGTGCCAGCAGTTCTAGCGGGAGGGTCAACGAGCAGTACTTC.